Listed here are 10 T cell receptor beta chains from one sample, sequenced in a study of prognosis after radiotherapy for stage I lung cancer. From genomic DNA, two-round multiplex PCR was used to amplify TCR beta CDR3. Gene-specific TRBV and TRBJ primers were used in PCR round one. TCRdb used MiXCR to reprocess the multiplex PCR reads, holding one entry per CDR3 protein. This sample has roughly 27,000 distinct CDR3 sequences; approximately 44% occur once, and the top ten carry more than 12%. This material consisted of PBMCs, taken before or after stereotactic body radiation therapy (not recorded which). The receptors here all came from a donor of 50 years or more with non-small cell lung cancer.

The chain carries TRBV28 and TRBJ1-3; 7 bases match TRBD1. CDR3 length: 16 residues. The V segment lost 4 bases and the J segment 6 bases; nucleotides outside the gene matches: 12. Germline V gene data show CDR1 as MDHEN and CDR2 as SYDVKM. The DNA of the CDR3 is TGTGCCAGCAGTTCGGAGGGGGCCGGATCCGTAAACACCATATATTTT. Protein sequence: CASSSEGAGSVNTIYF.

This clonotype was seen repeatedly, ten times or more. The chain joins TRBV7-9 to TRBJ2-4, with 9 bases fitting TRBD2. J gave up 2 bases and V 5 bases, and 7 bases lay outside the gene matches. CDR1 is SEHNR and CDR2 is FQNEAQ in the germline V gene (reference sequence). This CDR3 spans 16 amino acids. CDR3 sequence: CASSAGRGGSKNIQYF. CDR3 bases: TGTGCCAGCAGCGCTGGGCGGGGGGGATCCAAAAACATTCAGTACTTC.

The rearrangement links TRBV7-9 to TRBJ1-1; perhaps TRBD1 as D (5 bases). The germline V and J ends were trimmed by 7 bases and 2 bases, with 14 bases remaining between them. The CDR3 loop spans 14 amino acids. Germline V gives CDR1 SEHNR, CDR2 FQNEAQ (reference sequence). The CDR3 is CASIGGYSNTEAFF. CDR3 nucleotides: TGTGCCAGCATTGGGGGTTATTCAAACACTGAAGCTTTCTTT.

The CDR3 protein is CASSVGGGSTDTQYF. The DNA for the CDR3 is TGTGCCAGCAGCGTAGGGGGCGGGAGCACAGATACGCAGTATTTT. V is TRBV9 and J is TRBJ2-3; D is tentatively TRBD1 or TRBD2 (5 bases each). Germline V gene lookup returns CDR1 SGDLS and CDR2 YYNGEE. Trimming cost V 0 bases and J 0 bases, with 8 bases left between them. CDR3 length: 15 residues.

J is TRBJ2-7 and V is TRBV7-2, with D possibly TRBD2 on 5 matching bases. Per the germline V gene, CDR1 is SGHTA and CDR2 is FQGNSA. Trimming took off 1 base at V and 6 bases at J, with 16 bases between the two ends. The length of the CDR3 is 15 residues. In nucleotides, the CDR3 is TGTGCCAGCAGCTTAGATTTACGGGGTTACAGCGAGCAGTACTTC. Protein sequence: CASSLDLRGYSEQYF.

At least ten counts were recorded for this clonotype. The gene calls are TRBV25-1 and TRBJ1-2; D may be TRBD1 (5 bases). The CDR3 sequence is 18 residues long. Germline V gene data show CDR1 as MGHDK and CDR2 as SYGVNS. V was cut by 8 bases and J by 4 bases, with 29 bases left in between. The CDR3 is CASSLRRAGLDFPYGYTF. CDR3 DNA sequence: TGTGCCAGCTCCCTAAGGCGGGCAGGGCTCGATTTCCCCTATGGCTACACCTTC.

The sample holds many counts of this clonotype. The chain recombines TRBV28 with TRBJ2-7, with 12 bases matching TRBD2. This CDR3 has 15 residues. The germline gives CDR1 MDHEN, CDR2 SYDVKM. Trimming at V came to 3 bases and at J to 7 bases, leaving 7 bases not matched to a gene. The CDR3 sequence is CASSFPGLAGREQYF. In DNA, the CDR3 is TGTGCCAGCAGTTTCCCCGGACTAGCGGGAAGGGAGCAGTACTTC.

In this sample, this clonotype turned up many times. CDR3 amino acids: CASSQAQGARETQYF. The CDR3 nucleotides are TGTGCCAGCAGCCAAGCACAGGGGGCGAGAGAGACCCAGTACTTC. The rearrangement joins TRBV14 to TRBJ2-5; 9 nucleotides agree with TRBD1. With 1 base clipped from V and 4 bases from J, the junction kept 4 bases outside the gene matches. This CDR3 comprises 15 residues. From germline, CDR1 is SGHDN and CDR2 FVKESK.

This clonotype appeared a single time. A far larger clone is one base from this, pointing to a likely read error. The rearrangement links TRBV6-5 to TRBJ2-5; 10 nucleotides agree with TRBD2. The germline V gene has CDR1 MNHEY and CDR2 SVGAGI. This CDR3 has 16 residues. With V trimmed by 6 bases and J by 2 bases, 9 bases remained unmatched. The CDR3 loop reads CASRKTKAGGQETQYF. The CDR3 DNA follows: TGTGCCAGCAGAAAGACAAAAGCGGGAGGGCAAGAGACCCAGTACTTC.

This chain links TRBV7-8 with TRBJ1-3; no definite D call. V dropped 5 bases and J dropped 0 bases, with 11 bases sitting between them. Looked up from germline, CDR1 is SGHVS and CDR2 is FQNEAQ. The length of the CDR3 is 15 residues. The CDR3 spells CASSPLTDSGNTIYF. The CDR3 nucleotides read TGTGCCAGCAGCCCACTGACGGACTCTGGAAACACCATATATTTT. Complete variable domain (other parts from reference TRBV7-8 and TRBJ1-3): GAGVSQSPRYKVAKRGQDVALRCDPISGHVSLFWYQQALGQGPEFLTYFQNEAQLDKSGLPSDRFFAERPEGSVSTLKIQRTQQEDSAVYLCASSPLTDSGNTIYFGEGSWLTVV.